Sequencing of this T cell receptor (beta chain) was carried out in a study of blood T cell repertoires in COVID-19. In the study overall: Samples taken during acute and convalescent COVID-19 were collected in the United States, Italy and Spain. Sample material is recorded as cDNA or gDNA derived from T cells, B-cell-depleted T cells, or PBMCs.

V was trimmed by 6 bases and J by 5 bases, leaving 22 bases between them. This CDR3 is 17 amino acids long. The germline V gene has CDR1 MNHGY and CDR2 SAAAGT. As processed by the authors: Amplification of reference gene primers provided the estimated nucleated cell counts. Profiled with immunoSEQ multiplex PCR; TCRdb holds only in-frame clones, not every one. That table furnishes V, J and clone size, whereas the DNA furnished D and trimming. The sample contains about 260,000 clones, 80% to 85% of which appear only once. The sample taken for sequencing was peripheral blood. The sequence derives from a woman between 40 and 55 years old who had recovered from COVID-19. The J gene is TRBJ1-4, the V gene TRBV6-8; D is possibly TRBD1 (5 bases). The CDR3, as DNA: TGTGCCAGCAGATGGGGGGGGGTGCGACAGCGAAATGAAAAACTGTTTTTT. Translation gives CASRWGGVRQRNEKLFF.